The subject of this entry is one T cell receptor (beta chain). The sample originates from a study of blood T cell repertoires in COVID-19. Trimming left V 3 bases short and J 2 bases short, with 8 bases between. The CDR3 runs 12 residues. Germline V gene lookup returns CDR1 GTSNPN and CDR2 SVGIG (reference sequence). Donors were grouped by their self-reported clinical history. The assay was immunoSEQ multiplex PCR, and TCRdb's table has in-frame clones only and misses some. The table lists 130,000 to 150,000 clones, about 90% of them singletons. Sequencing was carried out using PBMCs or T cells enriched from blood (not recorded which). The TCR was taken from a man between 60 and 70 years old who had recovered from COVID-19. This chain joins TRBV30 and TRBJ2-7; tentative D call: TRBD2 (5 bases). CDR3 amino acids: CAWSSGTYEQYF. The CDR3 nucleotides are TGTGCCTGGAGCTCCGGGACCTACGAGCAGTACTTC.